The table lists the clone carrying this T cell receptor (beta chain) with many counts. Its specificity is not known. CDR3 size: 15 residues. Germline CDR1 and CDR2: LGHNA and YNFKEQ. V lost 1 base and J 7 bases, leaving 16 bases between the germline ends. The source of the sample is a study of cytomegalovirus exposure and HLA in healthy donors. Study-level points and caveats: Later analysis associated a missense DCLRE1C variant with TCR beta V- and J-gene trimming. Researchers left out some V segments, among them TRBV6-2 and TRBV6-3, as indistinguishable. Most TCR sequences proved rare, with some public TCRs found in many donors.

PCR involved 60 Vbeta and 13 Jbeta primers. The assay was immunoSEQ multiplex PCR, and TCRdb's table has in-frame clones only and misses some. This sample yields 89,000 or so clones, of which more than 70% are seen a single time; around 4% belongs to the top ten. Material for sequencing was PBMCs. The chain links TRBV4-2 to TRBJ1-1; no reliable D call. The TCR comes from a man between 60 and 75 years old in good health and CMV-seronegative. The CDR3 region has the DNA TGTGCCAGCAGCCAAGTTGAGGGCCGACCCAATGAAGCTTTCTTT. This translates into CASSQVEGRPNEAFF.